Listed below are T cell receptor beta chains from one sample, sequenced in a study of blood T cell repertoires in COVID-19. Assay: immunoSEQ multiplex PCR; the TCRdb copy retains only in-frame clones and omits some. The profile shows a few hundred thousand clones, around 85% of them singletons. The sample comprised PBMCs or T cells enriched from blood (not recorded which). Receptors originate from a woman aged 50 to 60 who had recovered from COVID-19. The CDR3 runs from the conserved cysteine through the conserved F or W. The order of the fields is D gene, J gene, clone size, V gene, CDR3 protein, CDR3 DNA. The D gene is left open where the match is weak. Where a row states a size, it is once, few, many or the class of an expanded clone; other rows omit it.

d_call: -
j_call: TRBJ2-7
clone_size: -
v_call: TRBV27
cdr3_aa: CASSLSGSRVYEQYF
cdr3_nt: TGTGCCAGCAGTTTGTCAGGATCGAGGGTCTACGAGCAGTACTTC

d_call: -
j_call: TRBJ1-2
clone_size: once
v_call: TRBV2
cdr3_aa: CASSVIGVYGYTF
cdr3_nt: TGTGCCAGCAGTGTAATAGGGGTCTATGGCTACACCTTC

d_call: -
j_call: TRBJ2-5
clone_size: -
v_call: TRBV5-1
cdr3_aa: CASSFPIGEETQYF
cdr3_nt: TGCGCCAGCAGCTTTCCCATAGGGGAAGAGACCCAGTACTTC

d_call: -
j_call: TRBJ1-5
clone_size: once
v_call: TRBV2
cdr3_aa: CASSEQAGNQPQHF
cdr3_nt: TGTGCCAGCAGTGAGCAGGCAGGCAATCAGCCCCAGCATTTT

d_call: -
j_call: TRBJ2-1
clone_size: -
v_call: TRBV19
cdr3_aa: CASSITESRNEQFF
cdr3_nt: TGTGCCAGTAGTATTACCGAAAGCAGGAATGAGCAGTTCTTC

d_call: -
j_call: TRBJ2-2
clone_size: once
v_call: TRBV5-1
cdr3_aa: CASSVERGLSTGELFF
cdr3_nt: TGCGCCAGCAGTGTCGAAAGGGGGTTAAGCACCGGGGAGCTGTTTTTT

d_call: TRBD1
j_call: TRBJ2-3
clone_size: -
v_call: TRBV9
cdr3_aa: CASSIRQGGIDTQYF
cdr3_nt: TGTGCCAGCAGCATAAGACAGGGTGGAATAGATACGCAGTATTTT

d_call: TRBD1
j_call: TRBJ1-6
clone_size: -
v_call: TRBV6-5
cdr3_aa: CASRLDRVGSPLHF
cdr3_nt: TGTGCCAGCAGACTAGACAGGGTAGGATCACCCCTCCACTTT

d_call: -
j_call: TRBJ2-1
clone_size: -
v_call: TRBV4-1
cdr3_aa: CASSQVSNEQFF
cdr3_nt: TGCGCCAGCAGCCAAGTGTCGAATGAGCAGTTCTTC

d_call: TRBD1
j_call: TRBJ1-2
clone_size: -
v_call: TRBV20-1
cdr3_aa: CSASGTGGSMLNYGYTF
cdr3_nt: TGCAGTGCTAGTGGGACAGGGGGCTCGATGTTGAACTATGGCTACACCTTC

d_call: TRBD2
j_call: TRBJ2-1
clone_size: -
v_call: TRBV6-5
cdr3_aa: CASSYAGGPYNEQFF
cdr3_nt: TGTGCCAGCAGTTACGCGGGAGGCCCCTACAATGAGCAGTTCTTC

d_call: TRBD1
j_call: TRBJ1-6
clone_size: -
v_call: TRBV11-2
cdr3_aa: CASSLAPGQVVGPLHF
cdr3_nt: TGTGCCAGCAGCTTAGCCCCCGGACAGGTCGTCGGTCCCCTCCACTTT

d_call: -
j_call: TRBJ2-7
clone_size: few
v_call: TRBV5-4
cdr3_aa: CASSPGLSYEQYF
cdr3_nt: TGTGCCAGCAGCCCGGGTCTTTCCTACGAGCAGTACTTC

d_call: TRBD1
j_call: TRBJ1-5
clone_size: -
v_call: TRBV7-8
cdr3_aa: CASSRDSNNQPQHF
cdr3_nt: TGTGCCAGCAGCCGGGACAGTAACAATCAGCCCCAGCATTTT

d_call: -
j_call: TRBJ2-5
clone_size: -
v_call: TRBV4-1
cdr3_aa: CASSQAGVETQYF
cdr3_nt: TGCGCCAGCAGCCAAGCGGGGGTAGAGACCCAGTACTTC

d_call: -
j_call: TRBJ2-7
clone_size: -
v_call: TRBV7-9
cdr3_aa: CASSLGIEQYF
cdr3_nt: TGTGCCAGCAGTTTAGGTATCGAGCAGTACTTC

d_call: TRBD1
j_call: TRBJ1-3
clone_size: -
v_call: TRBV3-1/TRBV3-2
cdr3_aa: CASSHTGAGNTIYF
cdr3_nt: TGTGCCAGCAGCCACACAGGGGCTGGAAACACCATATATTTT

d_call: TRBD1
j_call: TRBJ1-5
clone_size: -
v_call: TRBV4-1
cdr3_aa: CASSQGFLSRTGNQPQHF
cdr3_nt: TGCGCCAGCAGCCAAGGATTCTTATCGAGGACAGGGAATCAGCCCCAGCATTTT

d_call: TRBD2
j_call: TRBJ2-3
clone_size: once
v_call: TRBV30
cdr3_aa: CAWSRTSGRRLSTDTQYF
cdr3_nt: TGTGCCTGGAGTAGAACTAGCGGGAGGAGGCTGAGCACAGATACGCAGTATTTT

d_call: -
j_call: TRBJ1-3
clone_size: -
v_call: TRBV2
cdr3_aa: CASSVGLSGNTIYF
cdr3_nt: TGTGCCAGCAGTGTCGGACTCTCTGGAAACACCATATATTTT

d_call: -
j_call: TRBJ1-1
clone_size: -
v_call: TRBV5-4
cdr3_aa: CASSRTGIEAFF
cdr3_nt: TGTGCCAGCAGCCGTACAGGGATTGAAGCTTTCTTT

d_call: -
j_call: TRBJ1-6
clone_size: -
v_call: TRBV19
cdr3_aa: CASSINREEGNSPLHF
cdr3_nt: TGTGCCAGTAGTATTAACAGGGAAGAGGGAAATTCACCCCTCCACTTT

d_call: -
j_call: TRBJ1-2
clone_size: once
v_call: TRBV7-2
cdr3_aa: CASSLFRTDNYGYTF
cdr3_nt: TGTGCCAGCAGCTTGTTCCGGACAGATAACTATGGCTACACCTTC

d_call: -
j_call: TRBJ1-1
clone_size: -
v_call: TRBV5-6
cdr3_aa: CASSDRVLAFF
cdr3_nt: TGTGCCAGCAGCGACCGGGTGTTAGCTTTCTTT

d_call: TRBD2
j_call: TRBJ2-3
clone_size: -
v_call: TRBV24-1
cdr3_aa: CATSSAGERTDTQYF
cdr3_nt: TGTGCCACCAGTTCGGCGGGAGAGAGGACAGATACGCAGTATTTT

d_call: -
j_call: TRBJ1-6
clone_size: -
v_call: TRBV28
cdr3_aa: CASSLGAQWGGSYNSPLHF
cdr3_nt: TGTGCCAGCAGTTTAGGCGCCCAATGGGGGGGTTCCTATAATTCACCCCTCCACTTT

d_call: TRBD1
j_call: TRBJ1-1
clone_size: -
v_call: TRBV6-4
cdr3_aa: CASSKDRGVTEAFF
cdr3_nt: TGTGCCAGCAGTAAGGACAGGGGCGTTACTGAAGCTTTCTTT

d_call: -
j_call: TRBJ1-1
clone_size: once
v_call: TRBV5-4
cdr3_aa: CASSRRQVADTEAFF
cdr3_nt: TGTGCCAGCAGCCGAAGACAGGTTGCGGACACTGAAGCTTTCTTT

d_call: TRBD2
j_call: TRBJ2-5
clone_size: -
v_call: TRBV6-6
cdr3_aa: CASSYSTSPRQETQYF
cdr3_nt: TGTGCCAGCAGTTACTCGACTAGCCCTCGGCAAGAGACCCAGTACTTC

d_call: TRBD1
j_call: TRBJ2-2
clone_size: -
v_call: TRBV4-1
cdr3_aa: CASSHAGQAGELFF
cdr3_nt: TGCGCCAGCAGCCATGCCGGACAGGCCGGGGAGCTGTTTTTT

d_call: TRBD2
j_call: TRBJ2-7
clone_size: -
v_call: TRBV5-1
cdr3_aa: CASSKTSGGYEQYF
cdr3_nt: TGCGCCAGCAGCAAAACTAGCGGGGGCTACGAGCAGTACTTC

d_call: TRBD2
j_call: TRBJ2-5
clone_size: -
v_call: TRBV5-1
cdr3_aa: CASSKGTSGRQTQYF
cdr3_nt: TGCGCCAGCAGCAAAGGGACTAGCGGGAGGCAGACCCAGTACTTC

d_call: -
j_call: TRBJ1-1
clone_size: -
v_call: TRBV9
cdr3_aa: CASSEHRGDGLGGAEAFF
cdr3_nt: TGTGCCAGCAGCGAACATCGGGGTGACGGGCTTGGAGGGGCTGAAGCTTTCTTT

d_call: TRBD2
j_call: TRBJ2-3
clone_size: -
v_call: TRBV13
cdr3_aa: CASSLGVSGADTQYF
cdr3_nt: TGTGCCAGCAGCTTAGGGGTTAGCGGGGCGGATACGCAGTATTTT

d_call: TRBD1
j_call: TRBJ2-5
clone_size: few
v_call: TRBV6-5
cdr3_aa: CASSQQGAGETQYF
cdr3_nt: TGTGCCAGCAGTCAACAGGGGGCGGGGGAGACCCAGTACTTC

d_call: -
j_call: TRBJ1-2
clone_size: -
v_call: TRBV18
cdr3_aa: CASSRSAGERGGYTF
cdr3_nt: TGTGCCAGCTCACGGAGCGCAGGGGAAAGAGGGGGCTACACCTTC

d_call: -
j_call: TRBJ1-5
clone_size: -
v_call: TRBV4-2
cdr3_aa: CASSQGGTDYNQPQHF
cdr3_nt: TGTGCCAGCAGCCAAGGGGGAACAGACTACAATCAGCCCCAGCATTTT

d_call: TRBD1
j_call: TRBJ2-3
clone_size: -
v_call: TRBV5-6
cdr3_aa: CASSLPGTGFTDTQYF
cdr3_nt: TGTGCCAGCAGCCTACCCGGGACAGGGTTTACAGATACGCAGTATTTT

d_call: TRBD1
j_call: TRBJ2-7
clone_size: -
v_call: TRBV6-5
cdr3_aa: CASSYSPGDSSYEQYF
cdr3_nt: TGTGCCAGCAGTTACTCTCCCGGGGACAGCTCCTACGAGCAGTACTTC

d_call: -
j_call: TRBJ2-3
clone_size: -
v_call: TRBV5-4
cdr3_aa: CASSLEGRSTDTQYF
cdr3_nt: TGTGCCAGCAGCTTGGAGGGGAGGTCCACAGATACGCAGTATTTT

d_call: -
j_call: TRBJ1-1
clone_size: once
v_call: TRBV10-2
cdr3_aa: CASSNQGEAFF
cdr3_nt: TGCGCCAGCAGCAATCAGGGGGAAGCTTTCTTT

d_call: -
j_call: TRBJ2-5
clone_size: -
v_call: TRBV18
cdr3_aa: CASSPYGSNQETQYF
cdr3_nt: TGTGCCAGCTCACCCTACGGGTCAAATCAAGAGACCCAGTACTTC

d_call: -
j_call: TRBJ1-2
clone_size: -
v_call: TRBV3-1/TRBV3-2
cdr3_aa: CASSHAKKGGRYGYTF
cdr3_nt: TGTGCCAGCAGCCATGCGAAAAAGGGAGGAAGGTATGGCTACACCTTC

d_call: TRBD1
j_call: TRBJ1-2
clone_size: -
v_call: TRBV5-6
cdr3_aa: CASSRDRADYGYTF
cdr3_nt: TGTGCCAGCAGCCGGGACAGGGCCGACTATGGCTACACCTTC

d_call: TRBD1
j_call: TRBJ1-5
clone_size: -
v_call: TRBV6-5
cdr3_aa: CASRRPGTGERPQHF
cdr3_nt: TGTGCCAGCAGGCGCCCCGGGACAGGGGAAAGGCCCCAGCATTTT

d_call: TRBD2
j_call: TRBJ2-1
clone_size: -
v_call: TRBV19
cdr3_aa: CASSMLAGVYNEQFF
cdr3_nt: TGTGCCAGTAGTATGCTAGCGGGGGTGTACAATGAGCAGTTCTTC